The rows below give T cell receptor beta chains drawn from one sample of a study of blood T cell repertoires in COVID-19. Generated by immunoSEQ multiplex PCR, the TCRdb table keeps only in-frame clones and is missing some. The repertoire consists of over 70,000 clones, with 75% to 90% occurring once and the leading ten covering roughly 18%. Sequencing used peripheral blood. The receptors were gathered from a man in his sixties or seventies who had recovered from COVID-19. Each CDR3 is given with its conserved first and last residue. The D gene is left open where the match is weak. Not every row has a clone size; where given, it reads once, few, many or a size class.

V gene	D gene	J gene	clone size	CDR3 protein	CDR3 DNA
TRBV11-2	.	TRBJ2-7	once	CASSLGQFGDEQYF	TGTGCCAGCAGCCTTGGACAGTTTGGCGACGAGCAGTACTTC
TRBV5-4	TRBD1	TRBJ1-2	few	CASSPTGGELGYGYTF	TGTGCCAGCAGCCCGACAGGGGGGGAATTGGGTTATGGCTACACCTTC
TRBV6-5	TRBD1	TRBJ1-2	.	CASSPWTGGGYGYTF	TGTGCCAGCAGTCCTTGGACAGGGGGAGGGTATGGCTACACCTTC
TRBV6-2/TRBV6-3	TRBD2	TRBJ2-5	.	CASSYGWQRGKQETQYF	TGTGCCAGCAGTTATGGGTGGCAGCGGGGCAAACAAGAGACCCAGTACTTC
TRBV10-3	TRBD1	TRBJ2-7	.	CAISESATGALKYF	TGTGCCATCAGTGAGTCCGCGACAGGGGCGTTGAAGTACTTC
TRBV6-5	TRBD1	TRBJ2-7	.	CASSYLRLQGVYEQYF	TGTGCCAGCAGTTACTTGAGGTTACAGGGGGTCTACGAGCAGTACTTC
TRBV30	TRBD1	TRBJ2-7	few	CAWGTGEGEQYF	TGTGCCTGGGGGACAGGGGAAGGTGAGCAGTACTTC
TRBV7-2	TRBD2	TRBJ2-7	.	CASSGLGGGSSYEQYF	TGTGCCAGCAGCGGGCTTGGCGGGGGTTCCTCCTACGAGCAGTACTTC
TRBV7-9	TRBD1	TRBJ2-7	once	CASSLRTGVHEQYF	TGTGCCAGCAGCTTACGAACAGGGGTGCACGAGCAGTACTTC
TRBV4-3	.	TRBJ2-1	.	CASSRRGALRSNEQFF	TGCGCCAGCAGTCGGCGTGGGGCGCTGAGGTCAAATGAGCAGTTCTTC
TRBV9	TRBD2	TRBJ2-1	.	CASSASGGGLSSYNEQFF	TGTGCCAGCAGCGCTAGCGGGGGGGGACTTAGCTCCTACAATGAGCAGTTCTTC
TRBV4-2	.	TRBJ2-1	.	CASSLNKLATNNEQFF	TGTGCCAGCAGCCTAAACAAACTAGCTACTAACAATGAGCAGTTCTTC
TRBV18	.	TRBJ2-3	.	CASSPRVQGPTDTQYF	TGTGCCAGCTCACCACGGGTACAGGGCCCGACAGATACGCAGTATTTT
TRBV12-3/TRBV12-4	TRBD2	TRBJ2-1	.	CASSLAENNEQFF	TGTGCCAGCAGTCTAGCGGAGAACAATGAGCAGTTCTTC
TRBV28	.	TRBJ1-5	many	CASRPRGSNQPQHF	TGTGCCAGCAGGCCCAGGGGAAGCAATCAGCCCCAGCATTTT
TRBV10-2	TRBD1	TRBJ1-6	.	CASSTGTVNSPLHF	TGCGCCAGCAGTACTGGGACAGTCAATTCACCCCTCCACTTT
TRBV29-1	TRBD2	TRBJ2-3	once	CSVGQGGADTQYF	TGCAGCGTTGGCCAGGGAGGGGCAGATACGCAGTATTTT
TRBV4-2	.	TRBJ1-6	.	CASSQVGGGEGALHF	TGTGCCAGCAGCCAAGTCGGAGGGGGGGAGGGAGCTCTCCACTTT
TRBV7-2	.	TRBJ1-3	.	CASSLAPGRGVNTIYF	TGTGCCAGCAGCTTAGCCCCGGGCAGGGGAGTGAACACCATATATTTT
TRBV5-8	TRBD1	TRBJ2-5	.	CASSLPGTGKETQYF	TGTGCCAGCAGCTTACCCGGGACAGGGAAAGAGACCCAGTACTTC
TRBV5-1	.	TRBJ2-3	.	CASSRDPSTDTQYF	TGCGCCAGCAGCCGAGATCCAAGCACAGATACGCAGTATTTT
TRBV2	.	TRBJ2-7	.	CASSVEAGGPYEQYF	TGTGCCAGCAGTGTTGAGGCAGGAGGGCCCTACGAGCAGTACTTC
TRBV9	.	TRBJ1-4	.	CASSVQGQPNEKLFF	TGTGCCAGCAGCGTCCAGGGGCAGCCTAATGAAAAACTGTTTTTT
TRBV28	.	TRBJ1-2	.	CASRAPYPSDGYTF	TGTGCCAGCCGTGCCCCATACCCCAGTGATGGCTACACCTTC
TRBV20-1	.	TRBJ1-2	.	CSASYLSLNYDGYTF	TGCAGTGCTAGTTATCTCTCCCTAAACTATGATGGCTACACCTTC
TRBV9	TRBD2	TRBJ2-2	.	CASSPGLADPGELFF	TGTGCCAGCAGCCCGGGACTAGCGGATCCCGGGGAGCTGTTTTTT
TRBV6-1	.	TRBJ1-3	.	CASSEGYGTSSSGNTIYF	TGTGCCAGCAGTGAAGGATACGGGACATCGAGCTCTGGAAACACCATATATTTT
TRBV30	.	TRBJ2-3	.	CAWNSGSADTQYF	TGTGCCTGGAACTCTGGAAGCGCGGATACGCAGTATTTT